This TCR beta chain was documented in a study of blood T cells in healthy people across ages (dated by TCRdb to between 2014 and 2017). The study in broad terms: In model experiments, roughly one uniquely barcoded TCR beta cDNA molecule per two T cells was captured by template switching. Donors of different ages were randomly distributed across sequencing lanes to avoid experimental bias. Age-related changes in TCR beta repertoire diversity were measured in the study by deep sequencing normalized with unique cDNA molecular identifiers. Using the same blood draw, the study looked at two additional independent replicas of 1 million unique cDNA reads for two donors, one aged 18 to 30 and the other aged 80 or older. Donors were grouped into four age groups: young (average approximately 15 years), middle-aged (39), aged (around 60) and long-lived (around 82). General conclusions and limits of the study: Estimates of total diversity based on one million sequenced T cells were regarded as lower bounds and as underestimates. Donor CMV infection status was unknown, potentially confounding age-related changes in expanded clonotypes. Observed TCR beta diversity correlated strongly with the percentage of naive T cells measured by flow cytometry. Since profiling was done on bulk unsorted PBMCs, naive and antigen-experienced compartments could not be conclusively compared. As age increased, observed TCR beta diversity per million T cells dropped in a roughly linear way, and a significant reduction was already evident by age approximately 40. Compared with the aged group, the long-lived group had more naive CD4+ T cells, fewer expanded clones and increased TCR diversity, a pattern suggesting age selection.

V loses 7 bases of germline sequence and J loses 2 bases, and the interval between the two ends is 12 bases. The CDR3 has 14 amino acids, counting the end cysteine and phenylalanine. CDR3 DNA only is kept here, 42 bases in frame from base 1. Systemically healthy Caucasian individuals from Russia, some 36 in total and aged about 6 to 95 years, were included as donors. Each donor gave 8.5 to 10 milliliters of peripheral blood, collected into EDTA-treated Vacutainer tubes. Ficoll-Paque density-gradient centrifugation was used to isolate PBMCs, with at least 7 million per sample. Trizol reagent was used to extract total RNA from the PBMCs, yielding at least 6 micrograms per sample. Naive CD45RAhigh/CD27high T cell percentages were measured by flow cytometry on a PBMC aliquot from every donor. To prepare the library, 5' RACE was applied. A second PCR of roughly 6 to 11 cycles was performed with a sample-barcoded 5' primer and a J-beta primer mix. A template-switch 5' adaptor carrying 12 random nucleotides introduced a unique molecular identifier onto each TCR beta cDNA molecule. At least 3 million CDR3-containing paired-end reads were obtained from each sample. First-strand cDNA synthesis was performed from all RNA using the Mint cDNA synthesis kit, with priming by a TRBC-specific oligonucleotide. All cDNA was treated with uracil-DNA glycosylase and then went through a first 18-cycle PCR with the universal primers M1SS and BC2_uni_R. On the study's bioinformatics: Each sample was normalized by randomly selecting 1 million high-quality reads, each carrying a distinct molecular identifier. Reads with shared molecular identifiers were discarded instead of being binned into consensus sequences. CDR3 identification, clonotype clustering and error correction used MiTCR with a Q25 quality threshold and the strictest error-elimination algorithm. A nonparametric unseen species model with Euler transformation was used to estimate a lower bound on total TCR beta diversity. Using fastp at Q25 and MiXCR, TCRdb reprocessed the public reads and kept productive beta chains. Every distinct CDR3 protein forms one entry, paired with its most common genes and DNA. The V and J calls shown here were made by TCRdb, not taken from the authors' results. This sample holds fewer than 2 million distinct CDR3 sequences; approximately 39% were observed only once. 20% to 25% of the sample is in the top ten clones.

Worth noting for this clonotype: Its cognate antigen has yet to be identified. Base qualities are not recorded, but no much larger clone differs from it by a single base.

The sequence is built from TRBV12-3 or TRBV12-4 and TRBJ1-5; there is no confident call for the D gene. The sample was blood. The clonotype comes from a human donor in good health. The sequence in DNA is TGTGCCAGCACCAGTCATGGGGGCAATCAGCCCCAGCATTTT. Translated, it reads CASTSHGGNQPQHF.